These T cell receptor beta chains were read from a single sample in a study of T-cell reconstitution after alpha-beta-depleted transplantation in children. Each CDR3 protein is one row after TCRdb ran MiXCR on the PCR reads. The data hold roughly 220,000 distinct CDR3 sequences, with 12% observed a single time. The sequencing here drew on PBMCs from the stem cell graft donor, taken from the stem cell graft. The receptors derive from a human donor who donated a stem cell graft to a child with acute lymphoblastic leukemia. The CDR3 runs from the conserved cysteine through the conserved F or W. The D gene is left open where the match is weak. Clone size is stated in some rows and not others, as once, few, many or a class when expanded.

>TRBJ2-3|TRBV27|NA|many
TGTGCCAGCACTCACACAGATACGCAGTATTTT
CASTHTDTQYF
>TRBJ2-7|TRBV4-2|TRBD2|many
TGTGCCAGCAGCTTGCTTCTTAGCGGGGGGGCCCCCGAGCAGTACTTC
CASSLLLSGGAPEQYF
>TRBJ2-6|TRBV5-1|NA|few
TGCGCCAGCAGCCCCCAGGGGACTTTATACTCTGGGGCCAACGTCCTGACTTTC
CASSPQGTLYSGANVLTF
>TRBJ2-1|TRBV18|TRBD2|NA
TGTGCCAGCTCACCAGGGACTAGCGGCTTTCTTCGGAATGAGCAGTTCTTC
CASSPGTSGFLRNEQFF
>TRBJ2-7|TRBV5-1|TRBD1|many
TGCGCCAGCAGCTCCGACGGGACAGGGTATTTTGAGCAGTACTTC
CASSSDGTGYFEQYF
>TRBJ1-1|TRBV6-6|NA|many
TGTGCCAGCAGTTACTCGCCAGAGTGGAACACTGAAGCTTTCTTT
CASSYSPEWNTEAFF
>TRBJ2-7|TRBV20-1|NA|many
TGCAGTGCTAGAGGAGTAGAGGGACGGACCTACGAGCAGTACTTC
CSARGVEGRTYEQYF
>TRBJ2-1|TRBV6-4|NA|many
TGTGCCAGCAGTGACTCAGCTGGGGGCGGGAATGAGCAGTTCTTC
CASSDSAGGGNEQFF
>TRBJ1-2|TRBV4-1|NA|many
TGCGCCAGCAGCCAAGATGTAGGAGCCAATCCTAACTATGGCTACACCTTC
CASSQDVGANPNYGYTF
>TRBJ2-7|TRBV5-1|NA|few
TGCGCCAGCAGCTTGGTGACGGGGAGCTCCTACGAGCAGTACTTC
CASSLVTGSSYEQYF
>TRBJ1-1|TRBV6-5|NA|once
TGTGCCAGCAGTCTACTCGGTCCCAACACTGAAGCTTTCTTT
CASSLLGPNTEAFF
>TRBJ2-4|TRBV4-3|TRBD2|many
TGCGCCAGCAGCCAAGGAAGCCTTAGCGGGAGGGGCTGGAACATTCAGTACTTC
CASSQGSLSGRGWNIQYF
>TRBJ2-7|TRBV3-1|NA|NA
TGTGCCAGCAGCCACCTGGACAGCTACGAGCAGTACTTC
CASSHLDSYEQYF
>TRBJ2-2|TRBV6-1|TRBD2|many
TGTGCCAGCAGTCCACTAGCGTCGAACACCGGGGAGCTGTTTTTT
CASSPLASNTGELFF
>TRBJ2-3|TRBV7-2|NA|NA
TGTGCCAGCCGCTCGGACTCCGCTACGCAGTATTTC
CASRSDSATQYF
>TRBJ1-2|TRBV30|NA|NA
TGTGCCTGGAGTGTAGACCCGCGGAACAGCTATGGCTACACCTTC
CAWSVDPRNSYGYTF
>TRBJ1-1|TRBV29-1|TRBD1|many
TGCAGCGTTGAAAGGCAGGGGGTTAACACTGAAGCTTTCTTT
CSVERQGVNTEAFF
>TRBJ2-5|TRBV5-1|TRBD2|many
TGCGCCAGCAGCCAGAGCAGCGGGGGATTCGGAGAGACCCAGTACTTC
CASSQSSGGFGETQYF
>TRBJ2-3|TRBV20-1|NA|many
TGCAGTGCTAGAGATCACAGCACAGATACGCAGTATTTT
CSARDHSTDTQYF
>TRBJ2-7|TRBV20-1|TRBD1|NA
TGCAGTGCTCCACGCCCAGGGGGCCGCTCGTACGAGCAGTACTTC
CSAPRPGGRSYEQYF
>TRBJ2-3|TRBV12-3/TRBV12-4|NA|many
TGTGCCAGCAACTCCCAACCCCCTAGCACCCGCACAGATACGCAGTATTTT
CASNSQPPSTRTDTQYF
>TRBJ2-5|TRBV11-2|TRBD2|NA
TGTGCCAGCAGCTTAGTTGGAGCGGGGTCGGGAGAGACCCAGTACTTC
CASSLVGAGSGETQYF
>TRBJ2-1|TRBV27|NA|many
TGTGCCAGCCGTAAAGGGGCGCGCGGGGATGAGCAGTTCTTC
CASRKGARGDEQFF
>TRBJ2-4|TRBV6-1|NA|many
TGTGCCAGCAGTAGCGGTTCGGAACTAGCCAAAAACATTCAGTACTTC
CASSSGSELAKNIQYF
>TRBJ1-6|TRBV4-2|NA|many
TGTGCCAGCAGCCAATACCAGATTGGGGGTTCACCCCTCCACTTT
CASSQYQIGGSPLHF
>TRBJ1-5|TRBV12-3/TRBV12-4|TRBD1|few
TGTGCCAGCACCATAGGGACAGGGGGGTATCAGCCCCAGCATTTT
CASTIGTGGYQPQHF
>TRBJ2-3|TRBV5-1|NA|many
TGCGCCAGCAGCTTGGCGGGGCCCTTGATTAGGGATACGCAGTATTTT
CASSLAGPLIRDTQYF
>TRBJ2-5|TRBV18|NA|many
TGTGCCAGCTCACCACCGGAAGAGACCCAGTACTTC
CASSPPEETQYF
>TRBJ1-5|TRBV5-1|TRBD1|many
TGCGCCAGCAGCTTACAGGGGGGCGGTCAGCCCCAGCATTTT
CASSLQGGGQPQHF
>TRBJ2-2|TRBV5-1|TRBD2|many
TGCGCCAGCACCCAACGGACTAGCGGGAACACCGGGGAGCTGTTTTTT
CASTQRTSGNTGELFF
>TRBJ2-1|TRBV19|NA|many
TGTGCCAGTAGTATAGATCGCAACTCCTACAATGAGCAGTTCTTC
CASSIDRNSYNEQFF
>TRBJ2-5|TRBV29-1|NA|NA
TGCTCCGGGAAGACGTACCAAGAGACCCAGTACTTC
CSGKTYQETQYF
>TRBJ1-5|TRBV7-9|TRBD1|many
TGTGCCAGCAGCTTAGGGACAGGCCGGAGGAGTCAGCCCCAGCATTTT
CASSLGTGRRSQPQHF
>TRBJ2-7|TRBV4-2|TRBD2|NA
TGTGCCAGCAGCAGCCGGGCAGCGGGGGGGTTCAACGAGCAGTACTTC
CASSSRAAGGFNEQYF
>TRBJ2-3|TRBV5-1|NA|many
TGCGCCAGCTCTGTTACCGCAGATACGCAGTATTTT
CASSVTADTQYF
>TRBJ2-3|TRBV20-1|TRBD2|NA
TGCAGTGCTAGAGTGGGGACTAGCGGGAGAAGTGATACGCAGTATTTT
CSARVGTSGRSDTQYF
>TRBJ1-5|TRBV27|NA|few
TGTGCCAGCAGTGCAGAGCTATATCAGCCCCAGCATTTT
CASSAELYQPQHF
>TRBJ2-2|TRBV11-2|TRBD2|many
TGTGCCAGCAGCTCACTAGCGGGAGGGCCCGGGGAGCTGTTTTTT
CASSSLAGGPGELFF
>TRBJ2-1|TRBV6-2/TRBV6-3|TRBD1|once
TGTGCCAGCAGGACCGGGACAGGGGGCGCCCCATTTTTCTTC
CASRTGTGGAPFFF
>TRBJ2-4|TRBV28|NA|few
TGTGCCAGCAGTTTTATGAAAGGCAAAAACATTCAGTACTTC
CASSFMKGKNIQYF
>TRBJ2-1|TRBV27|TRBD1|many
TGTGCCAGCAGTCCGTGGACAGGGGCCTCCTACAATGAGCAGTTCTTC
CASSPWTGASYNEQFF
>TRBJ2-2|TRBV7-8|NA|many
TGTGCCAGCAGCCCGAGGGCCAAAATTCTGGCCGGGGAGCTGTTTTTT
CASSPRAKILAGELFF
>TRBJ2-7|TRBV7-2|NA|many
TGTGCCAGCAGCTTAGCGGGGTTGAGGTCCTACGAGCAGTACTTC
CASSLAGLRSYEQYF
>TRBJ2-4|TRBV20-1|NA|many
TGCAGTGCTAGAGATCTTGGGGGAGGAAACATTCAGTACTTC
CSARDLGGGNIQYF
>TRBJ2-7|TRBV21-1|NA|many
TGTGCCAGCAGCAGGAGTTCCGGGACAGCCGCCTACGAGCAGTACTTC
CASSRSSGTAAYEQYF
>TRBJ2-5|TRBV7-2|TRBD1|many
TGTGCCAGCAGCTTAGCGGGGACAGGGCTCGGAGAGACCCAGTACTTC
CASSLAGTGLGETQYF
>TRBJ2-7|TRBV5-4|NA|NA
TGTGCCAGCAGCTTCTATAATGGGCCCTACGAGCAGTACTTC
CASSFYNGPYEQYF
>TRBJ1-1|TRBV20-1|NA|many
TGCAGTGCTAGTTCCGGTGACTATGAAGCTTTCTTT
CSASSGDYEAFF
>TRBJ2-1|TRBV19|TRBD1|NA
TGTGCCAGTAAGCCTGCGGGACAGGGAAGGAATGAGCAGTTCTTC
CASKPAGQGRNEQFF
>TRBJ2-5|TRBV7-2|TRBD2|NA
TGTGCCAGCAGCTTAAGGATAGCGGGGGGAGAAGAGACCCAGTACTTC
CASSLRIAGGEETQYF
>TRBJ2-7|TRBV20-1|TRBD1|many
TGCAGTGCTATTACAGGGGACTACGAGCAGTACTTC
CSAITGDYEQYF
>TRBJ1-1|TRBV10-3|NA|many
TGTGCCATCAGTGAGTCGTGGGGTGAAGCTTTCTTT
CAISESWGEAFF
>TRBJ2-2|TRBV20-1|NA|many
TGCAGTGCTAGCGAACCCGGGGAGCTGTTTTTT
CSASEPGELFF
>TRBJ2-2|TRBV4-2|NA|few
TGTGCCAGCAGCCAAGAAGGGGTGTCGAACACCGGGGAGCTGTTTTTT
CASSQEGVSNTGELFF
>TRBJ2-4|TRBV5-6|NA|many
TGTGCCAGCAGCTCTTGGGGGGTTCAGTACTTC
CASSSWGVQYF
>TRBJ2-7|TRBV11-2|NA|many
TGTGCCACCACAGTCCGCGGCCCCTACGAGCAGTACTTC
CATTVRGPYEQYF
>TRBJ2-7|TRBV28|TRBD1|many
TGTGCCAGCAGACAAGACAGGGGGATCTCCTACGAGCAGTACTTC
CASRQDRGISYEQYF